The 25 T cell receptor beta chains below were found in one sample sequenced in a study of cytomegalovirus exposure and HLA in healthy donors. The PCR had 60 Vbeta and 13 Jbeta primers. The protocol was immunoSEQ multiplex PCR, while the TCRdb copy is restricted to in-frame clones and leaves out a portion. The table lists 95,000 to 150,000 clones, 80% of them singletons, with around 10% in the top ten. The sequencing sample was made of PBMCs. The receptors shown here come from a man aged 30 to 39 in good health and CMV-seropositive.

V usage is TRBV28 and J usage is TRBJ1-1; a possible D gene is TRBD1 (5 bases). Trimming took off 6 bases at V and 0 bases at J, with 14 bases between the two ends. CDR1 MDHEN and CDR2 SYDVKM come from the germline V gene. The CDR3 covers 15 residues. The CDR3 protein is CASSPFRGLNTEAFF. As DNA, the CDR3 is TGTGCCAGCAGCCCCTTTAGGGGTTTGAACACTGAAGCTTTCTTT.

V is TRBV11-3 and J is TRBJ2-7, with D perhaps TRBD2 (6 bases). The V end was cut by 1 base, the J end by 0 bases, with 7 bases between. CDR3 length: 14 residues. The germline CDR1 and CDR2 sequences are SGHNT and YENEEA. CDR3 DNA sequence: TGTGCCAGCAGCTTAGGGGGAGGCTCCTACGAGCAGTACTTC. Translating it yields CASSLGGGSYEQYF.

This clone was observed a handful of times. This chain connects TRBV5-6 to TRBJ2-7; the D gene is possibly TRBD1 (6 bases). The CDR3 totals 15 residues. Germline-derived CDR1 and CDR2 are SGHDT and YYEEEE. The ends were cut back, 4 bases at V and 4 bases at J, with 18 bases in the middle. Written as DNA, the CDR3 is TGTGCCAGCAGCCCCCCCGCAGGGGAATCGTACGAGCAGTACTTC. Translating it yields CASSPPAGESYEQYF.

This sequence joins TRBV6-5 and TRBJ1-1, with D tentatively TRBD1 (5 bases). V lost 6 bases, J lost 5 bases, and 13 bases lay in between. From germline, CDR1 is MNHEY and CDR2 SVGAGI. There are 13 residues in the CDR3. CDR3 sequence reads: CASSRWRGTEAFF. CDR3 DNA: TGTGCCAGCAGCAGGTGGCGGGGGACTGAAGCTTTCTTT.

This chain links TRBV10-3 with TRBJ1-6; the D gene is possibly TRBD1 (5 bases). CDR3 length equals 16 residues. The V and J ends lost 10 bases and 2 bases respectively, with 18 bases between them. The V gene's germline CDR1 is ENHRY and CDR2 SYGVKD. CDR3 coding DNA: TGTGCCACCACTCAAGGTGAACAGGCCTATAATTCACCCCTCCACTTT. Translating gives CATTQGEQAYNSPLHF.

The J gene is TRBJ1-2, the V gene TRBV18; D is undetermined. V lost 0 bases to trimming and J lost 3 bases, with 5 bases between them. In germline, CDR1 is KGHSH, CDR2 LQKENI. The length of the CDR3 is 13 residues. The CDR3 bases are TGTGCCAGCTCACCACCCGGGGACTATGGCTACACCTTC. As protein: CASSPPGDYGYTF.

The chain employs TRBV6-1 and TRBJ2-5; 12 nucleotides line up with TRBD1. Looked up from germline, CDR1 is MNHNS and CDR2 is SASEGT. V lost 1 base and J lost 6; bases outside the gene matches: 6. The CDR3 is made up of 16 amino acids. The CDR3 DNA is TGTGCCAGCAGTGAAGGGGGGGACAGGGGGCAGAAGACCCAGTACTTC. Translation gives CASSEGGDRGQKTQYF.

This clone was observed a handful of times. The V gene is TRBV27, the J gene TRBJ2-1; tentative D call: TRBD1 (5 bases). CDR3 length equals 19 residues. V lost 5 bases, J lost 0 bases, and 23 bases lay in between. Per the germline V gene, CDR1 is MNHEY and CDR2 is SMNVEV (reference sequence). The CDR3 sequence is CASSPQAVRATSSYNEQFF. CDR3 in DNA: TGTGCCAGCAGTCCACAGGCCGTCAGGGCGACCAGCTCCTACAATGAGCAGTTCTTC.

This rearrangement joins TRBV10-3 to TRBJ2-3; the D gene is possibly TRBD2 (5 bases). CDR3 length equals 17 residues. CDR1 and CDR2 (germline): ENHRY, SYGVKD. V lost 6 bases, J lost 0 bases, and 19 bases lay in between. The CDR3 DNA sequence: TGTGCCATCAGGGAGGTGACTGGCAAGACTAGCACAGATACGCAGTATTTT. Its protein is CAIREVTGKTSTDTQYF.

This chain links TRBV9 with TRBJ1-1; D call uncertain. Between the trimmed V and J ends, which lost 0 bases and 8 bases, there was a span of 8 bases. Germline V CDR1 and CDR2: SGDLS, YYNGEE. This CDR3 is 12 amino acids long. CDR3 region: CASSVVGGEAFF. The CDR3 DNA reads as TGTGCCAGCAGCGTAGTAGGAGGGGAAGCTTTCTTT.

There are a few counts of this clone. V usage is TRBV5-1 and J usage is TRBJ2-3; tentatively, D is TRBD1 (5 bases). Trimming cost V 4 bases and J 0 bases, with 15 bases left between them. The germline V gene has CDR1 SGHRS and CDR2 YFSETQ. The CDR3 totals 16 residues. CDR3 coding DNA: TGCGCCAGCAGCCCTCCGCAGGGTATTAGCACAGATACGCAGTATTTT. Residues: CASSPPQGISTDTQYF.

This clone appeared once. The chain carries TRBV19 and TRBJ1-6, with D tentatively TRBD1 (5 bases). The germline V gene encodes CDR1 LNHDA and CDR2 SQIVND (reference sequence). CDR3 size: 14 residues. V lost 8 bases to trimming and J lost 8 bases, with 16 bases between them. The CDR3 nucleotides read TGTGCCAGTCGGGGTTCGGGGGTATATTCACCCCTCCACTTT. It specifies CASRGSGVYSPLHF.

The chain carries TRBV11-3 and TRBJ2-3; 12 nucleotides match TRBD2. This CDR3 contains 15 residues. Per the germline V gene, CDR1 is SGHNT and CDR2 is YENEEA. The V segment lost 5 bases and the J segment 4 bases; nucleotides outside the gene matches: 4. CDR3 in DNA: TGTGCCAGCAGCCTCCGGACTAGCGGGGCAGATACGCAGTATTTT. This translates into CASSLRTSGADTQYF.

There are a few counts of this clone. This rearrangement joins TRBV5-8 to TRBJ2-7; 8 bases are shared with TRBD2. This CDR3 contains 13 residues. V lost 0 bases, J lost 7 bases, and 3 bases stayed unmatched. The germline V gene has CDR1 SGHTS and CDR2 YDEGEE. CDR3 in DNA: TGTGCCAGCAGCTTGGGCCCGGGAGGGGAGCAGTACTTC. Translated: CASSLGPGGEQYF.

J is TRBJ1-2 and V is TRBV6-1, with D tentatively TRBD1 (5 bases). The germline CDR1 and CDR2 sequences are MNHNS and SASEGT. The CDR3 is 13 residues long. The V and J ends lost 2 bases and 4 bases respectively, with 8 bases between them. In DNA form, the CDR3 reads TGTGCCAGCAGTGAAAGGGGAACCTATGGCTACACCTTC. This encodes CASSERGTYGYTF.

The rearrangement uses TRBV10-3 and TRBJ1-2; 9 bases map to TRBD1. Looked up from germline, CDR1 is ENHRY and CDR2 is SYGVKD. Trimming at V came to 0 bases and at J to 4 bases, leaving 3 bases not matched to a gene. The CDR3 consists of 15 residues. CDR3 in amino acids: CAISESGTGIYGYTF. In nucleotides, the CDR3 is TGTGCCATCAGTGAGTCCGGGACAGGGATCTATGGCTACACCTTC.

This clone has only one observation. This chain joins TRBV19 and TRBJ1-1; D remains unclear. This CDR3 comprises 14 residues. V lost 2 bases and J lost 5, with 12 bases in between. CDR1 is LNHDA, CDR2 SQIVND, per germline (reference sequence). CDR3 bases: TGTGCCAGTAGTATAAACGGGGTGGGAACTGAAGCTTTCTTT. Amino acid sequence: CASSINGVGTEAFF. The entire variable domain, with the rest obtained from reference TRBV19 and TRBJ1-1, is as follows: DGGITQSPKYLFRKEGQNVTLSCEQNLNHDAMYWYRQDPGQGLRLIYYSQIVNDFQKGDIAEGYSVSREKKESFPLTVTSAQKNPTAFYLCASSINGVGTEAFFGQGTRLTVV.

This chain links TRBV11-2 with TRBJ2-7; D might be TRBD1 (6 bases). This CDR3 is 14 amino acids long. V was trimmed by 5 bases and J by 3 bases, leaving 14 bases between them. Germline CDR1 is SGHAT and CDR2 is FQNNGV. This CDR3 is CASSQGRGNYEQYF. The CDR3 DNA follows: TGTGCCAGCAGCCAGGGGCGAGGGAACTACGAGCAGTACTTC.

This chain links TRBV19 with TRBJ2-5, with TRBD2 matching over 11 bases. TRBJ2-7 explains the end of the DNA better; the J call may be wrong. This CDR3 comprises 15 residues. The germline CDR1 and CDR2 sequences are LNHDA and SQIVND (reference sequence). The CDR3 reads CASSIASGGPYEQYF. CDR3 nucleotide sequence: TGTGCCAGTAGTATAGCTAGCGGGGGGCCGTACGAGCAGTACTTC.

This chain uses TRBV19 with TRBJ2-5, with 13 positions matching TRBD2. V was pared by 4 bases and J by 5 bases, with 7 bases of the junction left unmatched. The CDR3 runs to 16 residues. Germline CDR1 reads LNHDA; CDR2 reads SQIVND (reference sequence). The CDR3 region is CASSTGLAGDLETQYF. The CDR3 DNA sequence: TGTGCCAGTAGTACCGGACTAGCGGGGGATCTGGAGACCCAGTACTTC. The full variable domain, its missing parts supplied by reference TRBV19 and TRBJ2-5, is DGGITQSPKYLFRKEGQNVTLSCEQNLNHDAMYWYRQDPGQGLRLIYYSQIVNDFQKGDIAEGYSVSREKKESFPLTVTSAQKNPTAFYLCASSTGLAGDLETQYFGPGTRLLVL.

The CDR3 DNA sequence: TGCGCCAGCAGCACAGGGGTTCATCAGCCCCAGCATTTT. Translation gives CASSTGVHQPQHF. The chain employs TRBV10-1 and TRBJ1-5; TRBD1 aligns across 7 bases. The V gene's germline CDR1 is WNHNN and CDR2 SYGVQD (reference sequence). With 6 bases clipped from V and 5 bases from J, the junction kept 4 bases outside the gene matches. CDR3 length equals 13 residues.

As concerns this clone: Relative to the germline gene, one junction end is altered; a read error may explain this. This CDR3 is also generated by other DNA sequences in the sample. The chain couples TRBV29-1 to TRBJ2-7, with D possibly matching TRBD2 (6 bases). The CDR3 loop spans 15 amino acids. Germline CDR1 reads SQVTM; CDR2 reads ANQGSEA. CDR3 sequence reads: CSVLLAAGRPYEQYF. In nucleotides, the CDR3 is TGCAGCGTACTCCTGGCGGCGGGGCGACCCTACGAGCAGTATTTC.

The gene calls are TRBV2 and TRBJ2-2; D might be TRBD1 (5 bases). Trimming removed 7 bases at V and 4 bases at J, with 13 bases between. This CDR3 spans 14 amino acids. Germline CDR1 is SNHLY and CDR2 is FYNNEI. Written as DNA, the CDR3 is TGTGCCAGCAATGTGGGGCGATTCACCGGGGAGCTGTTTTTT. Its translation: CASNVGRFTGELFF.

The chain combines TRBV16 with TRBJ1-2; 10 bases agree with TRBD1. With 4 bases clipped from V and 3 bases from J, the junction kept 11 bases outside the gene matches. The CDR3 spans 17 residues. Germline CDR1 is KGHSY and CDR2 is FQNENV. The CDR3 DNA reads TGTGCCAGCAGCCCTTCCGGGACAGGGGACATCCACTATGGCTACACCTTC. Residues: CASSPSGTGDIHYGYTF. The complete variable domain, with remaining parts taken from reference TRBV16 and TRBJ1-2, reads GEEVAQTPKHLVRGEGQKAKLYCAPIKGHSYVFWYQQVLKNEFKFLISFQNENVFDETGMPKERFSAKCLPNSPCSLEIQATKLEDSAVYFCASSPSGTGDIHYGYTFGSGTRLTVV.

A single count supports this clone. The chain has TRBV4-1 and TRBJ2-1; a possible D gene is TRBD2 (6 bases). The CDR3 covers 16 residues. From germline, CDR1 is MGHRA and CDR2 YSYEKL. The V end lost 3 bases, the J end lost 8 bases, and 20 bases lay between the germline ends. CDR3 DNA: TGCGCCAGCAGCCAGGGACTGGCCGCCCTTTTGGATGAGCAGTTCTTC. It specifies CASSQGLAALLDEQFF.